The subject of this entry is one T cell receptor (beta chain). This record belongs to a study of blood T cell repertoires in COVID-19. Study summary: The United States, Italy and Spain supplied acute and convalescent COVID-19 samples.

The CDR3 contains 14 residues. Germline CDR1 is DFQATT and CDR2 is SNEGSKA (reference sequence). Trimming removed 3 bases at V and 3 bases at J, with 12 bases between. The study drew participants aged about 18 to 95 years from under 30 US areas. Clinical history as reported by participants underpinned cohort assignment. Libraries were prepared by immunoSEQ multiplex PCR; TCRdb keeps only in-frame clonotypes and omits some of them. The sample lists 250,000 or so clones; about 90% were seen once. The TCR was taken from a woman aged 25 to 39 with acute COVID-19. V usage is TRBV20-1 and J usage is TRBJ2-1, with D maybe TRBD1 (6 bases). Sequencing input: PBMCs or T cells enriched from blood (not recorded which). DNA for the CDR3: TGCAGTGCTAGTGACCAGGGGAGCTACAATGAGCAGTTCTTC. This sequence encodes CSASDQGSYNEQFF.